Listed here is a single T cell receptor beta chain. The target of this receptor is not known. Base qualities were left out, and no much larger clone turns up one base away. From the cysteine through the phenylalanine, the CDR3 covers 15 amino acids. Only the CDR3 DNA stays, 45 bases, in frame from base 1. The germline V end is reduced by 7 bases and the J end by 3 bases; junction bases left unmatched: 9. Reading the germline V gene gives CDR1 SNHLY and CDR2 FYNNEI. The sample belongs to a study of blood T cell repertoires in COVID-19 (TCRdb year 2020). In the study overall: Collaborator samples came from the United States, Italy and Spain and covered acute and convalescent phases of COVID-19. Deeply sampled blood TCRbeta repertoires from subjects exposed to, actively infected with, or recovered from COVID-19 were included in the dataset. Where available, HLA class I and class II types were obtained from metadata supplied by the sample provider rather than from assay-based typing. The prospective study material was composed of cDNA or gDNA derived from T cells, B-cell-depleted T cells, or PBMCs. The sample metadata nearly always contained a de-identified subject ID, COVID-19 status, age in years and sex. The repertoires were released in a freely available public database intended as a resource for research on the immune response to SARS-CoV-2. The samples were drawn from the first 160 participants of the ongoing ImmuneRACE study and from 1,254 subjects provided by 6 global collaborators. Points the paper makes about the study in general: Clinical and demographic metadata were provided uncurated, with the amount varying by source and participant.

Each collaborating institution followed its own protocols to collect whole blood in K2EDTA tubes. For TCRbeta analysis, collaborator samples were shipped as frozen whole blood, as isolated PBMCs, or as DNA extracted from either sample type. TCRbeta CDR3 regions were amplified from genomic DNA using the immunoSEQ Assay, a bias-controlled multiplex PCR. As for how the authors treated the data: The number of nucleated cells in each sample was estimated by amplification of reference gene primers within the assay. Sequence reads were collapsed and filtered to measure the absolute abundance of every unique TCRbeta CDR3 rearrangement. Productive Simpson clonality was computed per sample as the square root of Simpson's diversity index over productive rearrangements. Here the immuneACCESS table is served through TCRdb, limited to in-frame sequences with V and J called. Missing clones are a known gap in these copies; in checked studies unresolved V genes cover under half, and the rest lacks a known reason. The DNA gave D and trimming, while V, J and clone size come from that table. This sample has over 70,000 clones in its table, and 85% to 90% of those were observed once. The top ten clones comprise 5.1% of the sample.

The material sequenced was peripheral blood. The clonotype comes from a man older than 75 with acute or convalescent COVID-19. The rearranged chain carries TRBV2 and TRBJ2-3; 8 nucleotides in the junction match TRBD2. The DNA is as follows: TGTGCCAGCAACTCCGGACTAGCCGGGACAGATACGCAGTATTTT. Its coded protein is CASNSGLAGTDTQYF.